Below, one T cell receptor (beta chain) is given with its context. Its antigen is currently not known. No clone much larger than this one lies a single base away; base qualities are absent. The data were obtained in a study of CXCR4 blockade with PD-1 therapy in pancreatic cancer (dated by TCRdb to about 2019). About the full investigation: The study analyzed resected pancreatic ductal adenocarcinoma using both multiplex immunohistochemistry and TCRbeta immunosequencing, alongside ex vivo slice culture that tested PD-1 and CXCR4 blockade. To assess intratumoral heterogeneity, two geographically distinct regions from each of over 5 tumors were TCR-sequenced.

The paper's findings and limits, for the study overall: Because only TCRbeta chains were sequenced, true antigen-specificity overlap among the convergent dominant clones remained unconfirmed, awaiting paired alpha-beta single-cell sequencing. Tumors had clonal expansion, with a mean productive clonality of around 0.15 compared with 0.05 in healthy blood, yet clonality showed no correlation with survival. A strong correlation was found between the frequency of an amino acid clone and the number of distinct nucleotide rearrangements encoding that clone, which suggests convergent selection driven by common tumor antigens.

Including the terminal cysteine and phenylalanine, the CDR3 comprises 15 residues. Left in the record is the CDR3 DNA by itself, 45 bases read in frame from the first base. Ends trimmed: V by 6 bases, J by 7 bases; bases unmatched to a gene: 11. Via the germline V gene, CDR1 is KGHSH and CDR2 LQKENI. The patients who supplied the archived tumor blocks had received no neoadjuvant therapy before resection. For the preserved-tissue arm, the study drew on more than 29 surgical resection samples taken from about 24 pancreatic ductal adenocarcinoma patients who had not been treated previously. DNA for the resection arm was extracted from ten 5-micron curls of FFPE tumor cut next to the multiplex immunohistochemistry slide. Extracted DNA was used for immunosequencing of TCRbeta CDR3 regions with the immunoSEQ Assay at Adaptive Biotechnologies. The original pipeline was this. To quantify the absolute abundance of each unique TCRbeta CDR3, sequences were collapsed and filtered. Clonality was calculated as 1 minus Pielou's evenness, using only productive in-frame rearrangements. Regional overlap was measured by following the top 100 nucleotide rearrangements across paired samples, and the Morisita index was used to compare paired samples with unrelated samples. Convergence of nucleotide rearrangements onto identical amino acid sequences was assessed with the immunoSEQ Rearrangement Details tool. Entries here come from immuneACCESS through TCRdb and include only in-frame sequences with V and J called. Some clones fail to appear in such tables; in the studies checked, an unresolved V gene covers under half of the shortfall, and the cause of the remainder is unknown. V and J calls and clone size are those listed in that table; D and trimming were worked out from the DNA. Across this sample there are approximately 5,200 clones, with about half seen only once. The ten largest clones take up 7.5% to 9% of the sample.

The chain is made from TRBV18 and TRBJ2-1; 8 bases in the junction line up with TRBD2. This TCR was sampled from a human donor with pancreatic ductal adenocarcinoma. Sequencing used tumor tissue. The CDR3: CASSGGTRSGNEQFF. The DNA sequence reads TGTGCCAGCTCGGGCGGGACTAGATCTGGGAATGAGCAGTTCTTC.